Presented here are 24 T cell receptor beta chains from one specimen sequenced in a study of OX40 agonist ivuxolimab in advanced cancers. Assay: immunoSEQ multiplex PCR; the TCRdb copy retains only in-frame clones and omits some. The sample includes around 76,000 clones, around four fifths of them seen just once. The input for sequencing was CD4+ or CD8+ T cells sorted from blood, taken in a trial of the OX40 agonist ivuxolimab. The receptors were gathered from an adult with an advanced solid tumor such as melanoma, head and neck, liver or kidney cancer.

The V call is TRBV6-1, the J call TRBJ2-1; 7 bases fit TRBD2. The CDR3 consists of 15 residues. Trimming removed 4 bases from V and 4 bases from J; junction bases left unmatched: 7. Germline V CDR1 and CDR2: MNHNS, SASEGT. CDR3 in DNA: TGTGCCAGCAGTGGGTCGGGAGGCGGGTACAATGAGCAGTTCTTC. Residues: CASSGSGGGYNEQFF.

This clone was detected once. The rearrangement links TRBV6-1 to TRBJ2-6; a possible D gene is TRBD2 (7 bases). V was pared by 8 bases and J by 4 bases, with 9 bases between. Germline V gene lookup returns CDR1 MNHNS and CDR2 SASEGT. The CDR3 extends over 13 amino acids. CDR3 nucleotides: TGTGCCAGCCGCGGGGGCGGGGCCAACGTCCTGACTTTC. It encodes CASRGGGANVLTF.

The V gene is TRBV2, the J gene TRBJ2-3; no clear D gene. CDR3 size: 16 residues. Trimming took off 4 bases at V and 0 bases at J, with 14 bases between the two ends. Looked up from germline, CDR1 is SNHLY and CDR2 is FYNNEI. The CDR3 reads CASSGYGYSSTDTQYF. The CDR3 coding sequence is TGTGCCAGCAGTGGATATGGTTACTCGAGCACAGATACGCAGTATTTT.

The genes are TRBV27 and TRBJ2-7; the D gene could be TRBD1 or TRBD2 (5 bases each). The CDR3 runs to 14 residues. V was clipped by 2 bases and J by 0 bases, with 8 bases between them. Germline assignment: CDR1 MNHEY and CDR2 SMNVEV (reference sequence). The CDR3, as DNA: TGTGCCAGCAGTTTAAATGGGGGCTCCTACGAGCAGTACTTC. It translates to CASSLNGGSYEQYF.

This clone was seen a handful of times. This chain joins TRBV6-1 and TRBJ1-3; D is unresolved. The CDR3 runs 13 residues. Trimming removed 10 bases at V and 2 bases at J, with 12 bases between. Germline CDR1 MNHNS, CDR2 SASEGT. The DNA of the CDR3 is TGTGCCATCCCGGACGTGGCTGGAAACACCATATATTTT. This translates into CAIPDVAGNTIYF.

The chain is built from TRBV10-1 and TRBJ2-7; D remains ambiguous. Germline CDR1 is WNHNN and CDR2 is SYGVQD (reference sequence). The length of the CDR3 is 11 residues. Trimming stripped 5 bases from V and 3 bases from J, with 5 bases between. DNA of the CDR3: TGCGCCAGCAGTACCCTCTACGAGCAGTACTTC. Translation gives CASSTLYEQYF.

The chain couples TRBV28 to TRBJ1-5; 7 nucleotides agree with TRBD1. This CDR3 comprises 14 residues. V shed 6 bases and J 3 bases; nucleotides not matched to a gene: 5. The germline V gene has CDR1 MDHEN and CDR2 SYDVKM. The CDR3 is CASRLTGVNQPQHF. CDR3 nucleotide sequence: TGTGCCAGCAGACTCACAGGGGTCAATCAGCCCCAGCATTTT.

This chain links TRBV5-6 with TRBJ2-6; D uncertain. This CDR3 has 18 residues. The V gene lost 6 bases and the J gene lost 0 bases, with 19 bases spanning the gap. Per germline, CDR1 SGHDT and CDR2 YYEEEE. This CDR3 reads CASIEGLLSYSGANVLTF. Here the CDR3 DNA reads TGTGCCAGCATTGAAGGTCTACTCAGCTACTCTGGGGCCAACGTCCTGACTTTC.

This sequence joins TRBV4-1 and TRBJ1-1; D not resolved. The germline V gene encodes CDR1 MGHRA and CDR2 YSYEKL. This CDR3 is 15 amino acids long. With 0 bases removed from V and 5 bases from J, the gap between germline ends came to 13 bases. CDR3 in amino acids: CASSQDGGVRTEAFF. The CDR3, as DNA: TGCGCCAGCAGCCAAGACGGCGGGGTAAGGACTGAAGCTTTCTTT.

This rearrangement joins TRBV19 to TRBJ1-4; no definite D call. This CDR3 has 13 amino acids. Germline lookup yields CDR1 LNHDA and CDR2 SQIVND (reference sequence). V dropped 7 bases and J dropped 5 bases, with 11 bases sitting between them. The CDR3 region has the DNA TGTGCCAGTACTCGGACCGCCAATGAAAAACTGTTTTTT. This codes for CASTRTANEKLFF. The full variable domain, with the rest looked up from reference TRBV19 and TRBJ1-4, is DGGITQSPKYLFRKEGQNVTLSCEQNLNHDAMYWYRQDPGQGLRLIYYSQIVNDFQKGDIAEGYSVSREKKESFPLTVTSAQKNPTAFYLCASTRTANEKLFFGSGTQLSVL.

J is TRBJ2-3 and V is TRBV7-9, with no clear D. Germline loops: CDR1 SEHNR, CDR2 FQNEAQ (reference sequence). Trimming removed 11 bases from V and 0 bases from J, with 6 bases in between. The CDR3 contains 11 residues. The CDR3 region has the DNA TGTGCCTCCACCAGCACAGATACGCAGTATTTT. Protein product: CASTSTDTQYF.

V is TRBV18 and J is TRBJ1-5, with 9 nucleotides matching TRBD1. Germline loops: CDR1 KGHSH, CDR2 LQKENI. The CDR3 runs to 15 residues. With V trimmed by 6 bases and J by 5 bases, 8 bases remained unmatched. CDR3 amino acids: CASSSRQGEYQPQHF. The CDR3 DNA reads as TGTGCCAGCTCGTCGAGACAGGGGGAGTATCAGCCCCAGCATTTT.

The gene calls are TRBV6-6 and TRBJ1-2; D gene uncertain. Germline V gives CDR1 MNHNY, CDR2 SVGAGI (reference sequence). The CDR3 sequence is 14 residues long. V lost 5 bases to trimming and J lost 6 bases, with 16 bases between them. The CDR3 region is CASSTARGHDGYTF. The CDR3 DNA follows: TGTGCCAGCAGTACAGCTCGAGGGCATGATGGCTACACCTTC.

The chain employs TRBV4-1 and TRBJ2-7, with 9 nucleotides matching TRBD2. Germline loops: CDR1 MGHRA, CDR2 YSYEKL. The CDR3 contains 15 residues. Trimming cost V 6 bases and J 1 base; bases outside gene matches: 7. The CDR3 spells CASSLKREASYEQYF. CDR3 nucleotide sequence: TGCGCCAGCAGTCTGAAGCGGGAGGCGTCCTACGAGCAGTACTTC.

This chain joins TRBV14 and TRBJ1-1, with D tentatively TRBD1 (5 bases). The CDR3 extends over 16 amino acids. Trimming cost V 4 bases and J 3 bases, with 18 bases left between them. CDR1 is SGHDN, CDR2 FVKESK, per germline. CDR3 sequence: CASSLIGRGGDTEAFF. CDR3 nucleotide sequence: TGTGCCAGCAGCCTCATAGGTAGGGGCGGGGACACTGAAGCTTTCTTT.

The J gene is TRBJ1-4, the V gene TRBV7-6, with D unresolved. In germline, CDR1 is SGHVS, CDR2 FNYEAQ. V was shortened by 5 bases and J by 5 bases, with 18 bases between the two germline ends. The CDR3 is 16 residues long. The chain's CDR3 is CASSPTNGQQNEKLFF. The CDR3 nucleotides read TGTGCCAGCAGCCCCACCAACGGTCAGCAGAATGAAAAACTGTTTTTT.

The rearrangement joins TRBV9 to TRBJ2-2, with D perhaps TRBD1 or TRBD2 (5 bases each). Germline CDR1 SGDLS, CDR2 YYNGEE. The V and J ends lost 4 bases and 2 bases respectively, with 12 bases between them. The CDR3 runs 15 residues. CDR3 residues: CASSKGTPNTGELFF. Written as DNA, the CDR3 is TGTGCCAGCAGCAAGGGGACCCCAAACACCGGGGAGCTGTTTTTT.

This clone was counted once. The CDR3 DNA reads as TGTGCCAGCAGCTTAGGGGGACAGCCTAATGAAAAACTGTTTTTT. Its translation: CASSLGGQPNEKLFF. The gene calls are TRBV7-2 and TRBJ1-4; 7 nucleotides align to TRBD1. J was trimmed by 3 bases and V by 1 base; bases with no gene match: 2. Germline V gene data show CDR1 as SGHTA and CDR2 as FQGNSA. The CDR3 extends over 15 amino acids.

The chain links TRBV2 to TRBJ2-1, with D possibly matching TRBD1 (6 bases). The CDR3 has 14 residues. Germline CDR1 is SNHLY and CDR2 is FYNNEI. V was cut by 11 bases and J by 0 bases, with 14 bases left in between. This CDR3 reads CAASQGSSYNEQFF. CDR3 bases: TGTGCCGCATCGCAGGGGAGCTCCTACAATGAGCAGTTCTTC.

The chain links TRBV9 to TRBJ2-1; 8 positions agree with TRBD2. In germline, CDR1 is SGDLS, CDR2 YYNGEE. The CDR3 runs to 21 residues. Unmatched junction bases numbered 23, after V lost 3 bases and J lost 3 bases. The CDR3 here is CASSGSSYPRGGGAYYNEQFF. The DNA of the CDR3 is TGTGCCAGCAGCGGTAGTAGTTACCCCCGGGGGGGCGGGGCCTACTACAATGAGCAGTTCTTC.

The chain links TRBV21-1 to TRBJ2-3; TRBD2, the table's D call, lacks a check against the DNA. TRBV21-1 is classified as a pseudogene. The CDR3 length is 21 residues. CDR3 in amino acids: CASSPLPGTSGGITSTDTQYF. CDR3 DNA sequence: TGTGCCAGCAGCCCGCTCCCCGGGACTAGCGGGGGAATAACTAGCACAGATACGCAGTATTTT.

The V gene is TRBV27, the J gene TRBJ1-1; maybe TRBD1 (6 bases). The CDR3 is 14 amino acids. The germline V and J ends were trimmed by 6 bases and 0 bases, with 11 bases remaining between them. Germline lookup yields CDR1 MNHEY and CDR2 SMNVEV (reference sequence). For the CDR3, the DNA is TGTGCCAGCAGCCAGGGACAACTGAACACTGAAGCTTTCTTT. Its translation is CASSQGQLNTEAFF.

V and J are TRBV6-9 and TRBJ1-2; 9 bases are a match to TRBD1. The CDR3 sequence is 21 residues long. Germline V CDR1 and CDR2: MNHGY, SVAAGI. V trimming: 6 bases; J trimming: 8 bases; junction bases outside the gene matches: 31. CDR3: CASREWTGDGPVIIEWAGYTF. DNA of the CDR3: TGTGCCAGCAGAGAATGGACAGGGGACGGCCCTGTGATTATAGAATGGGCCGGCTACACCTTC.

This chain joins TRBV13 and TRBJ2-2; tentative D call: TRBD2 (5 bases). V lost 3 bases and J lost 10, with 12 bases in between. CDR3 length: 13 residues. CDR1 and CDR2 from the germline V gene are PRHDT and FYEKMQ (reference sequence). Here the CDR3 DNA reads TGTGCCAGCAGCTTCCTGGGGAGAGAGGAGCTGTTTTTT. Protein: CASSFLGREELFF.